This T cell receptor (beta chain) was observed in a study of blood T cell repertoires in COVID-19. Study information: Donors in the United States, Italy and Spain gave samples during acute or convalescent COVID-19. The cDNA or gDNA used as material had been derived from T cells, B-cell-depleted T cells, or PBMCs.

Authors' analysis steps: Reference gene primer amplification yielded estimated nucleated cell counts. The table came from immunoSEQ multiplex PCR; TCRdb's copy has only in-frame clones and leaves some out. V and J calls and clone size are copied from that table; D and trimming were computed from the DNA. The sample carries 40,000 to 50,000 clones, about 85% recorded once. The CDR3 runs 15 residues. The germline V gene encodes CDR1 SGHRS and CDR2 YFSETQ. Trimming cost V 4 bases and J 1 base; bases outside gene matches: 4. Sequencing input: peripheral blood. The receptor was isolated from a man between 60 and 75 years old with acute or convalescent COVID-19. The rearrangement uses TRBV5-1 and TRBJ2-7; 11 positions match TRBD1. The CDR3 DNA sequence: TGCGCCAGCAGCGTCCGGGACAGGGGGTCCTACGAGCAGTACTTC. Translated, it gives CASSVRDRGSYEQYF.